Following are 32 T cell receptor beta chains from one sample sequenced in a study of beta chain features in type 1 diabetes. The study reverse transcribed the entire isolated RNA, so it sequenced expressed TCRB transcripts. Clones were sequenced by immunoSEQ multiplex PCR, and TCRdb holds only the in-frame ones, with some missing. The repertoire has 350,000 or so clones, about 20% of them found once; the top ten carry around 0.045%. The source material was naive CD4+ T cells from blood. The origin of the receptors is a woman aged 18-29 years in good health.

This clone was seen only a few times. This chain links TRBV29-1 with TRBJ1-3, with D tentatively TRBD1 (5 bases). Germline assignment: CDR1 SQVTM and CDR2 ANQGSEA. V lost 6 bases and J 0 bases, leaving 9 bases between the germline ends. The CDR3 length is 13 residues. CDR3 bases: TGCAGCGTCTCAGGGATCTCTGGAAACACCATATATTTT. This gives the protein CSVSGISGNTIYF.

The chain recombines TRBV29-1 with TRBJ2-3; 7 bases agree with TRBD1. V gave up 6 bases and J gave up 4 bases; unmatched junction bases: 13. Germline V gives CDR1 SQVTM, CDR2 ANQGSEA. The CDR3 spans 15 residues. The CDR3 here is CSVGWTGTRADTQYF. CDR3 nucleotides: TGCAGCGTGGGATGGACAGGAACGAGAGCAGATACGCAGTATTTT.

This clone appeared a few times. This rearrangement joins TRBV28 to TRBJ2-7, with D possibly matching TRBD1 (7 bases). CDR3 length: 14 residues. Germline CDR1 and CDR2: MDHEN and SYDVKM. Trimming took 7 bases from V and 6 from J, leaving 19 bases between them. CDR3 in DNA: TGTGCCAGCACCCAGGGGGGCAAACTACCCGAGCAGTACTTC. This encodes CASTQGGKLPEQYF. The entire variable domain, with the rest obtained from reference TRBV28 and TRBJ2-7, is as follows: DVKVTQSSRYLVKRTGEKVFLECVQDMDHENMFWYRQDPGLGLRLIYFSYDVKMKEKGDIPEGYSVSREKKERFSLILESASTNQTSMYLCASTQGGKLPEQYFGPGTRLTVT.

This sequence joins TRBV10-1 and TRBJ2-7; 10 bases are a match to TRBD2. J gave up 4 bases and V 2 bases, and 5 bases lay outside the gene matches. The CDR3 totals 15 residues. CDR1 WNHNN and CDR2 SYGVQD come from the germline V gene (reference sequence). CDR3 protein: CASSERLAGAYEQYF. For the CDR3, the DNA is TGCGCCAGCAGTGAGAGGCTAGCGGGAGCGTACGAGCAGTACTTC.

The chain combines TRBV5-1 with TRBJ1-2; 8 nucleotides line up with TRBD1. The CDR3 sequence is 16 residues long. CDR1 and CDR2 from the germline V gene are SGHRS and YFSETQ. V gave up 0 bases and J gave up 6 bases; unmatched junction bases: 10. The DNA of the CDR3 is TGCGCCAGCAGCTTGGTTCCCTTGGACAGGGATAATGGCTACACCTTC. Translation gives CASSLVPLDRDNGYTF.

This clone was counted between two and nine times. The chain joins TRBV5-8 to TRBJ1-5; 10 bases agree with TRBD1. Germline-derived CDR1 and CDR2 are SGHTS and YDEGEE. CDR3 length equals 14 residues. The trim removed 4 bases at V and 7 bases at J, leaving 5 bases unmatched. Written as DNA, the CDR3 is TGTGCCAGCAGCCCGGGACAGGGGCAGCAGCCCCAGCATTTT. It translates to CASSPGQGQQPQHF. The variable domain in full, completed from reference TRBV5-8 and TRBJ1-5, reads EAGVTQSPTHLIKTRGQQATLRCSPISGHTSVYWYQQALGLGLQFLLWYDEGEERNRGNFPPRFSGRQFPNYSSELNVNALELEDSALYLCASSPGQGQQPQHFGDGTRLSIL.

V gene TRBV2 combines with J gene TRBJ2-1, with 8 bases that match TRBD1. The germline V gene encodes CDR1 SNHLY and CDR2 FYNNEI. The CDR3 is made up of 13 amino acids. Unmatched junction bases numbered 1, after V lost 4 bases and J lost 5 bases. The CDR3 is CASSGDRNNEQFF. CDR3 DNA: TGTGCCAGCAGTGGGGACAGGAACAATGAGCAGTTCTTC.

This clone showed up just a few times. The rearrangement links TRBV6-6 to TRBJ2-2; tentative D call: TRBD1 (6 bases). The CDR3 consists of 15 residues. V was clipped by 5 bases and J by 3 bases, with 13 bases between them. Germline V gives CDR1 MNHNY, CDR2 SVGAGI (reference sequence). This chain's CDR3 is CASSPPGHDTGELFF. The CDR3 DNA reads as TGTGCCAGCAGTCCCCCGGGACACGACACCGGGGAGCTGTTTTTT.

This clone occurred a few times. CDR3 sequence: CSASDSDEQFF. CDR3 nucleotides: TGCAGTGCTTCCGACTCGGATGAGCAGTTCTTC. This chain uses TRBV20-1 with TRBJ2-1, with unresolved D. The V end lost 5 bases, the J end lost 8 bases, and 10 bases lay between the germline ends. This CDR3 is 11 amino acids long. Germline loops: CDR1 DFQATT, CDR2 SNEGSKA (reference sequence).

The chain combines TRBV21-1 with TRBJ2-1; the tabulated D call, TRBD1, remains unverified against the DNA. TRBV21-1 is a known pseudogene. The CDR3 is 13 amino acids. CDR3 nucleotides: TGTGCCAGCAGCAGACAGACAGGGGTGGACAGTTTCTTC. Amino acids: CASSRQTGVDSFF.

The chain is built from TRBV25-1 and TRBJ2-4; 9 bases match TRBD2. Germline assignment: CDR1 MGHDK and CDR2 SYGVNS. The CDR3 covers 17 residues. V lost 2 bases, J lost 1 base, and 6 bases stayed unmatched. The CDR3 spells CASSEMGLAGAKNIQYF. Written as DNA, the CDR3 is TGTGCCAGCAGTGAAATGGGACTAGCAGGGGCCAAAAACATTCAGTACTTC.

This clone showed up just a few times. The chain links TRBV5-1 to TRBJ2-7; 9 bases fit TRBD1. V lost 3 bases to trimming and J lost 4 bases; unmatched junction nucleotides: 5. Germline V gives CDR1 SGHRS, CDR2 YFSETQ. The CDR3 length is 14 residues. CDR3 DNA: TGCGCCAGCAGCTCCTCCGGGACAGGGTACGAGCAGTACTTC. It yields the protein CASSSSGTGYEQYF.

The chain recombines TRBV6-5 with TRBJ2-7; 11 bases are a match to TRBD1. Trimming at V came to 6 bases and at J to 3 bases, leaving 4 bases not matched to a gene. The CDR3 extends over 14 amino acids. Germline lookup yields CDR1 MNHEY and CDR2 SVGAGI. The CDR3: CASSSGTGGYEQYF. The CDR3 region has the DNA TGTGCCAGCAGCTCCGGGACAGGGGGCTACGAGCAGTACTTC.

A few counts support this clone. The gene calls are TRBV11-2 and TRBJ2-7, with 8 bases fitting TRBD1. This CDR3 spans 13 amino acids. V trimming: 5 bases; J trimming: 2 bases; junction bases outside the gene matches: 2. The germline V gene encodes CDR1 SGHAT and CDR2 FQNNGV. CDR3 DNA sequence: TGTGCCAGCAGCAGACAGGGGCCCTACGAGCAGTACTTC. This gives the protein CASSRQGPYEQYF.

The rearrangement uses TRBV30 and TRBJ2-1; 9 bases line up with TRBD2. This CDR3 is 14 amino acids long. Germline V gives CDR1 GTSNPN, CDR2 SVGIG (reference sequence). After removal of 1 base from V and 7 bases from J, the junction contained 5 bases not matched to a gene. The CDR3 is CAWSASGEGNEQFF. In DNA form, the CDR3 reads TGTGCCTGGAGTGCTAGCGGGGAGGGTAATGAGCAGTTCTTC.

In this sample, this clone turned up a few times. The V call is TRBV6-1, the J call TRBJ2-7; maybe TRBD2 (5 bases). The CDR3 runs to 13 residues. V was trimmed by 5 bases and J by 2 bases, leaving 10 bases between them. In germline, CDR1 is MNHNS, CDR2 SASEGT. The CDR3 nucleotides read TGTGCCAGCAGTCAGTCGGGAACCTACGAGCAGTACTTC. This encodes CASSQSGTYEQYF.

On this clone: Other DNA sequences from this sample encode an identical CDR3 as well. The chain joins TRBV30 to TRBJ1-1; D may be TRBD1 (5 bases). V dropped 2 bases and J dropped 5 bases, with 12 bases sitting between them. Germline CDR1 and CDR2: GTSNPN and SVGIG (reference sequence). The CDR3 has 13 amino acids. CDR3 protein: CAWSTGGGTEAFF. CDR3 in DNA: TGTGCCTGGAGTACAGGAGGAGGGACTGAAGCTTTCTTT.

The CDR3 DNA is TGTGCCAGTAGTATAGGGGGAGGGAGCTACACCGGGGAGCTGTTTTTT. Its translation is CASSIGGGSYTGELFF. The chain is built from TRBV19 and TRBJ2-2; 7 nucleotides align to TRBD2. Germline trimming cut 1 base from V and 3 bases from J; bases unmatched to any gene: 5. CDR1 and CDR2 from the germline V gene are LNHDA and SQIVND (reference sequence). This CDR3 has 16 residues. Full variable domain (outside the CDR3, taken from reference TRBV19 and TRBJ2-2): DGGITQSPKYLFRKEGQNVTLSCEQNLNHDAMYWYRQDPGQGLRLIYYSQIVNDFQKGDIAEGYSVSREKKESFPLTVTSAQKNPTAFYLCASSIGGGSYTGELFFGEGSRLTVL.

J is TRBJ1-1 and V is TRBV5-4; tentatively, D is TRBD1 (6 bases). CDR3 size: 14 residues. Trimming shortened V by 5 bases and J by 4 bases, and 15 bases separated the two germline ends. Germline V gives CDR1 SGHNT, CDR2 YYREEE (reference sequence). CDR3 loop: CASRGGALSTEAFF. As DNA, the CDR3 is TGTGCCAGCAGAGGGGGGGCGCTGAGCACTGAAGCTTTCTTT.

This clone was seen more than once but under ten times. This chain joins TRBV5-6 and TRBJ2-5; 9 bases map to TRBD2. V shed 0 bases, J shed 5 bases, and the junction held 8 bases outside the gene matches. This CDR3 contains 16 residues. The V gene's germline CDR1 is SGHDT and CDR2 YYEEEE. CDR3 sequence reads: CASSLVSRGGRETQYF. In DNA form, the CDR3 reads TGTGCCAGCAGCTTGGTCTCGCGGGGGGGCCGGGAGACCCAGTACTTC.

The chain employs TRBV9 and TRBJ2-3; D gene unclear. CDR3 size: 14 residues. The germline gives CDR1 SGDLS, CDR2 YYNGEE. V was trimmed by 0 bases and J by 7 bases, leaving 12 bases between them. CDR3 region: CASSVDFGPNTQYF. The CDR3 nucleotides read TGTGCCAGCAGCGTAGACTTTGGGCCCAATACGCAGTATTTT.

This chain joins TRBV9 and TRBJ1-1; D remains unclear. This CDR3 region has 16 residues. Trimming took off 2 bases at V and 4 bases at J, with 18 bases between the two ends. Germline-derived CDR1 and CDR2 are SGDLS and YYNGEE. The CDR3 sequence is CASSVGSRGPGTEAFF. CDR3 DNA sequence: TGTGCCAGCAGCGTCGGTTCTCGGGGTCCGGGCACTGAAGCTTTCTTT.

This clone occurred a few times. The chain carries TRBV18 and TRBJ1-1, with D possibly matching TRBD1 (5 bases). With 6 bases removed from V and 1 base from J, the gap between germline ends came to 6 bases. There are 12 residues in the CDR3. Germline CDR1 is KGHSH and CDR2 is LQKENI. The CDR3 here is CASSDRNTEAFF. DNA for the CDR3: TGTGCCAGCTCCGACAGGAACACTGAAGCTTTCTTT.

There are a few counts of this clone. The chain has TRBV30 and TRBJ1-6; 7 positions agree with TRBD1. V was clipped by 1 base and J by 10 bases; unmatched bases: 1. The CDR3 contains 12 residues. Germline V CDR1 and CDR2: GTSNPN, SVGIG (reference sequence). In nucleotides, the CDR3 is TGTGCCTGGAGTGACAGGGGATCACCCCTCCACTTT. It encodes CAWSDRGSPLHF.

This clone was counted between two and nine times. J is TRBJ2-1 and V is TRBV10-1; a possible D gene is TRBD2 (6 bases). The ends were cut back, 0 bases at V and 4 bases at J, with 13 bases in the middle. The CDR3 length is 16 residues. CDR1 is WNHNN and CDR2 is SYGVQD in the germline V gene (reference sequence). The CDR3 nucleotides read TGCGCCAGCAGTGAGTCCGGGGGAAGGAGGTACAATGAGCAGTTCTTC. Its protein is CASSESGGRRYNEQFF.

The chain is built from TRBV30 and TRBJ2-3; a possible D gene is TRBD1 (5 bases). Germline V gives CDR1 GTSNPN, CDR2 SVGIG (reference sequence). The CDR3 extends over 12 amino acids. This chain's CDR3 is CAGQGQSDTQYF. DNA of the CDR3: TGTGCGGGGCAGGGTCAGTCGGATACGCAGTATTTT.

This clone was detected only a few times. J is TRBJ2-5 and V is TRBV9; 7 bases are shared with TRBD1. The CDR3 has 14 residues. Germline V gene data show CDR1 as SGDLS and CDR2 as YYNGEE. V dropped 3 bases and J dropped 4; count of bases not matched to a gene: 6. The CDR3: CASSGQGIAETQYF. The CDR3, as DNA: TGTGCCAGCAGCGGACAGGGTATTGCAGAGACCCAGTACTTC.

This clone showed up just a few times. V usage is TRBV27 and J usage is TRBJ2-3; possible D gene TRBD2, 7 bases. Trimming removed 0 bases from V and 2 bases from J, with 21 bases in between. The CDR3 totals 19 residues. Germline CDR1 is MNHEY and CDR2 is SMNVEV (reference sequence). The CDR3 region is CASSLSREGGGRPTDTQYF. As DNA, the CDR3 is TGTGCCAGCAGTTTATCACGAGAGGGAGGGGGTCGCCCCACAGATACGCAGTATTTT.

The V call is TRBV7-2, the J call TRBJ2-3; 11 nucleotides line up with TRBD2. In germline, CDR1 is SGHTA, CDR2 FQGNSA. CDR3 length: 13 amino acids. Germline trimming cut 5 bases from V and 14 bases from J; bases unmatched to any gene: 9. The DNA for the CDR3 is TGTGCCAGCAGCCAGATGCCGGGACTAGCGGTGTATTTT. Encoded protein: CASSQMPGLAVYF.

This sequence joins TRBV29-1 and TRBJ2-1, with 7 bases identical to TRBD1. The CDR3 has 15 amino acids. V lost 3 bases and J lost 4; bases outside the gene matches: 9. Germline V lookup: CDR1 SQVTM, CDR2 ANQGSEA. The CDR3 sequence is CSVDWAGTAYNEQFF. CDR3 sequence (DNA): TGCAGCGTTGACTGGGCCGGGACAGCGTACAATGAGCAGTTCTTC.

The sample holds a few counts of this clone. The V gene is TRBV7-9, the J gene TRBJ1-5; TRBD1 agrees at 8 bases. Germline V gene lookup returns CDR1 SEHNR and CDR2 FQNEAQ (reference sequence). CDR3 length: 14 residues. V trimming: 5 bases; J trimming: 5 bases; junction bases outside the gene matches: 5. DNA for the CDR3: TGTGCCAGCAGCCTTGGACAGGGCCATCAGCCCCAGCATTTT. It yields the protein CASSLGQGHQPQHF.

This clone appeared a few times. The V call is TRBV7-9, the J call TRBJ2-1, with 14 nucleotides matching TRBD2. Germline assignment: CDR1 SEHNR and CDR2 FQNEAQ (reference sequence). The J segment lost 3 bases and the V segment lost 5 bases, leaving 6 bases of the junction unmatched. The CDR3 length is 17 residues. In DNA form, the CDR3 reads TGTGCCAGCAGCCCTGGACTAGCGGGAGGCCTCTACAATGAGCAGTTCTTC. Protein sequence: CASSPGLAGGLYNEQFF.